What follows is one T cell receptor (beta chain) and its context. Its antigen is currently unknown. This entry is derived from a study of T cells in localized non-small cell lung cancer. Study findings and constraints: The appearance of a median approximately 60 of the top 100 tumor clones was seen in adjacent lung. The highest T cell clonality was in uninvolved adjacent lung, above tumor.

Assay used: immunoSEQ multiplex PCR; TCRdb lists only in-frame clones, some missing. The table records roughly 70,000 clones, roughly nine tenths of them present only once. The ends were cut back, 5 bases at V and 8 bases at J, with 22 bases in the middle. Per germline, CDR1 GTSNPN and CDR2 SVGIG (reference sequence). The CDR3 has 16 residues. The source of this sequence is a male donor aged 60 or over with stage III squamous cell lung carcinoma. This specimen consisted of peripheral blood, obtained before any cancer treatment. The gene calls are TRBV30 and TRBJ1-6, with a weak D call TRBD1 (6 bases). As DNA, the CDR3 is TGTGCCTGGTGGAAACCAGGGCGACAGGTCCATTCACCCCTCCACTTT. Its protein is CAWWKPGRQVHSPLHF.